The TCR beta chain described here comes from a study of blood T cell repertoires in COVID-19. About the study: Specimens from acute and convalescent COVID-19 originated in the United States, Italy and Spain. From T cells, B-cell-depleted T cells, or PBMCs came the material, which was cDNA or gDNA.

Note on this clone: Other DNA sequences in the sample encode the same CDR3.

Authors' processing steps: The assay estimated nucleated cells by amplifying reference gene primers. TCRdb's table, derived via immunoSEQ multiplex PCR, lists solely in-frame clones and lacks some. V and J calls and clone size are copied from that table; D and trimming were computed from the DNA. Of 190,000 or so clones listed, approximately 86% are singletons. The material sequenced was peripheral blood. The sequence was obtained from a man aged 35 to 55 with active or convalescent COVID-19.

Here the CDR3 DNA reads TGCGCCAGCAGCCAGGGACAGGGAGGGAACACTGAAGCTTTCTTT. Translated: CASSQGQGGNTEAFF. V is TRBV4-1 and J is TRBJ1-1; 9 bases map to TRBD1. Trimming cost V 3 bases and J 1 base; bases outside gene matches: 3. Germline V lookup: CDR1 MGHRA, CDR2 YSYEKL. The CDR3 is 15 amino acids.